This entry lists 32 T cell receptor beta chains sequenced from one sample in a study of T cell repertoires in cytomegalovirus infection. These receptors' antigens are unknown. TCRdb used MiXCR to reprocess the reads, holding one entry per CDR3 protein. The sample shows 680,000 or so distinct CDR3 sequences, 33% of them seen only once. The material was cultured PBMCs, obtained from culture after CMV antigen stimulation. All receptors derive from a human donor in good health (CMV status not recorded). Some clones in this sample may be carry-over from other donors' samples.

This rearrangement joins TRBV19 to TRBJ2-2; TRBD2 agrees at 7 bases. This CDR3 is built from 15 residues. V lost 4 bases and J lost 1; bases outside the gene matches: 3. CDR1 is LNHDA and CDR2 is SQIVND in the germline V gene (reference sequence). The CDR3 loop reads CASSTGGMNTGELFF. CDR3 bases: TGTGCCAGTAGTACGGGAGGAATGAACACCGGGGAGCTGTTTTTT.

The gene calls are TRBV5-1 and TRBJ2-7; 10 bases map to TRBD1. Germline CDR1 SGHRS, CDR2 YFSETQ. With 1 base clipped from V and 5 bases from J, the junction kept 9 bases outside the gene matches. CDR3 length: 16 residues. The CDR3 spells CASSLWGGQGNHEQYF. For the CDR3, the DNA is TGCGCCAGCAGCTTGTGGGGGGGACAGGGGAACCACGAGCAGTACTTC.

This chain joins TRBV5-1 and TRBJ2-5; no definite D call. V shed 5 bases and J shed 6 bases, with 14 bases lying between them. Germline CDR1 and CDR2: SGHRS and YFSETQ. This CDR3 has 13 residues. The CDR3 bases are TGCGCCAGCAGTTACGGCGGCACTCAGACCCAGTACTTC. It yields the protein CASSYGGTQTQYF.

This clonotype was observed a few times. The chain combines TRBV7-9 with TRBJ2-5; D is perhaps TRBD1 (6 bases). Germline CDR1 SEHNR, CDR2 FQNEAQ (reference sequence). The V end lost 5 bases, the J end lost 2 bases, and 15 bases lay between the germline ends. The length of the CDR3 is 15 residues. Here the CDR3 DNA reads TGTGCCAGCAGCCCGGCTCCGCAGGGGCAAGAGACCCAGTACTTC. As protein: CASSPAPQGQETQYF.

This clonotype was seen a handful of times. V is TRBV20-1 and J is TRBJ2-7; D unclear. The germline V gene has CDR1 DFQATT and CDR2 SNEGSKA (reference sequence). Trimming left V 6 bases short and J 4 bases short, with 16 bases between. This CDR3 region has 13 residues. In DNA form, the CDR3 reads TGCAGTGCACCCGGACCCGGGTCATACGAGCAGTACTTC. It yields the protein CSAPGPGSYEQYF.

The V call is TRBV2, the J call TRBJ2-7; D remains unclear. The V gene's germline CDR1 is SNHLY and CDR2 FYNNEI. Trimming stripped 4 bases from V and 0 bases from J, with 7 bases between. The CDR3 has 13 amino acids. CDR3 residues: CASSAENSYEQYF. The CDR3 DNA reads as TGTGCCAGCAGTGCCGAGAACTCCTACGAGCAGTACTTC.

This clonotype has more than one count but fewer than ten. V gene TRBV4-1 combines with J gene TRBJ2-1; D remains unclear. CDR1 and CDR2 (germline): MGHRA, YSYEKL. Trimming removed 0 bases from V and 0 bases from J, with 12 bases in between. The CDR3 loop spans 17 amino acids. CDR3 loop: CASSQDRARSSYNEQFF. DNA of the CDR3: TGCGCCAGCAGCCAAGATCGGGCCCGAAGCTCCTACAATGAGCAGTTCTTC.

This chain links TRBV4-1 with TRBJ1-6, with D tentatively TRBD1 (5 bases). V was cut by 4 bases and J by 7 bases, with 17 bases left in between. CDR3 size: 16 residues. Germline V gene sequence: CDR1 MGHRA, CDR2 YSYEKL. In DNA form, the CDR3 reads TGCGCCAGCAGCCCCCCAGGTGGGCGGACAAATTCACCCCTCCACTTT. Translated: CASSPPGGRTNSPLHF.

The chain joins TRBV12-3 or TRBV12-4 to TRBJ2-3, with a possible D match to TRBD2 (6 bases). The CDR3 has 14 residues. Trimming took off 5 bases at V and 6 bases at J, with 15 bases between the two ends. The CDR3 sequence is CASSPGAFGDTQYF. The CDR3 region has the DNA TGTGCCAGCAGTCCGGGAGCCTTTGGGGATACGCAGTATTTT.

The table lists this clonotype with many counts. The chain carries TRBV7-2 and TRBJ1-5, with a tentative D call TRBD1 (6 bases). V gave up 4 bases and J gave up 7 bases, with 14 bases separating them. The CDR3 is 14 residues long. The V gene's germline CDR1 is SGHTA and CDR2 FQGNSA. CDR3: CASSSQGLGQPQHF. CDR3 in DNA: TGTGCCAGCAGCTCGCAGGGGCTAGGGCAGCCCCAGCATTTT. Full variable domain (remainder filled in from reference TRBV7-2 and TRBJ1-5): GAGVSQSPSNKVTEKGKDVELRCDPISGHTALYWYRQSLGQGLEFLIYFQGNSAPDKSGLPSDRFSAERTGGSVSTLTIQRTQQEDSAVYLCASSSQGLGQPQHFGDGTRLSIL.

This rearrangement joins TRBV5-4 to TRBJ1-1, with unresolved D. Trimming took 4 bases from V and 6 from J, leaving 16 bases between them. The CDR3 runs 14 residues. The germline V gene encodes CDR1 SGHNT and CDR2 YYREEE (reference sequence). DNA for the CDR3: TGTGCCAGCAGCACCTGGACTGGAGATTCTGAAGCTTTCTTT. Translated, it gives CASSTWTGDSEAFF.

The CDR3 is CATSFPAGDTQYF. CDR3 nucleotides: TGTGCCACCAGTTTCCCCGCCGGGGATACGCAGTATTTT. The chain carries TRBV24-1 and TRBJ2-3; D gene unclear. Germline V lookup: CDR1 KGHDR, CDR2 SFDVKD. V was trimmed by 6 bases and J by 6 bases, leaving 12 bases between them. This CDR3 spans 13 amino acids.

This clonotype was detected only a few times. The CDR3 is CASSEAGGQGGYTF. The CDR3 DNA follows: TGTGCCAGCAGCGAGGCCGGGGGGCAGGGTGGCTACACCTTC. The V gene is TRBV2, the J gene TRBJ1-2, with D tentatively TRBD1 (6 bases). This CDR3 region has 14 residues. Trimming pared 6 bases from V and 7 bases from J, leaving 18 bases between. Per germline, CDR1 SNHLY and CDR2 FYNNEI.

The chain uses TRBV27 and TRBJ2-5; D possibly corresponds to TRBD1 (7 bases). V was shortened by 2 bases and J by 1 base, with 11 bases between the two germline ends. This CDR3 comprises 15 residues. The V gene's germline CDR1 is MNHEY and CDR2 SMNVEV (reference sequence). CDR3 in amino acids: CASSLGGTAQETQYF. The CDR3, as DNA: TGTGCCAGCAGTTTAGGGGGGACAGCCCAAGAGACCCAGTACTTC.

This clonotype was seen repeatedly, ten times or more. The V gene is TRBV7-3, the J gene TRBJ2-1; a possible D gene is TRBD2 (6 bases). V was shortened by 6 bases and J by 7 bases, with 22 bases between the two germline ends. Germline V gene lookup returns CDR1 SGHTA and CDR2 FQGTGA. The CDR3 contains 16 residues. DNA for the CDR3: TGTGCCAGCAGTCGAGGGTCAACGGGAGTAGATAATGAGCAGTTCTTC. Encoded protein: CASSRGSTGVDNEQFF.

The chain has TRBV11-2 and TRBJ2-1; TRBD2 matches 9 bases. The germline V gene encodes CDR1 SGHAT and CDR2 FQNNGV. J was trimmed by 7 bases and V by 3 bases; bases with no gene match: 10. The CDR3 totals 16 residues. Here the CDR3 DNA reads TGTGCCAGCAGCTTCGGCGGGGGGGCTACGTATAATGAGCAGTTCTTC. Its translation is CASSFGGGATYNEQFF.

The gene calls are TRBV24-1 and TRBJ2-2; D is undetermined. Deletions cut 5 bases from V and 4 bases from J, with 13 bases between. Germline lookup yields CDR1 KGHDR and CDR2 SFDVKD. CDR3 length: 15 residues. The CDR3, as DNA: TGTGCCACCAGTGTCGACACTACGAGCACCGGGGAGCTGTTTTTT. Protein product: CATSVDTTSTGELFF.

The chain recombines TRBV20-1 with TRBJ2-1; D is perhaps TRBD2 (6 bases). Germline CDR1 DFQATT, CDR2 SNEGSKA (reference sequence). V was clipped by 4 bases and J by 3 bases, with 16 bases between them. The CDR3 length is 15 residues. CDR3 DNA sequence: TGCAGTGCTATTTTGTCCGGGCGGGGCTACAATGAGCAGTTCTTC. Amino acids: CSAILSGRGYNEQFF.

The chain combines TRBV7-2 with TRBJ2-7; tentatively, D is TRBD2 (6 bases). The ends were cut back, 5 bases at V and 6 bases at J, with 20 bases in the middle. Per germline, CDR1 SGHTA and CDR2 FQGNSA. This CDR3 region has 15 residues. CDR3 loop: CASSPGLAPYSEQYF. CDR3 nucleotide sequence: TGTGCCAGCAGCCCCGGGCTAGCGCCGTATTCCGAGCAGTACTTC.

This clonotype was found a few times. The V and J genes are TRBV12-3 or TRBV12-4 and TRBJ1-2; weak D call: TRBD1 (6 bases). The V and J ends lost 5 bases and 1 base respectively, with 17 bases between them. CDR3 length: 16 amino acids. CDR3 amino acids: CASSPQMGASNYGYTF. The CDR3 DNA is TGTGCCAGCAGTCCCCAAATGGGGGCGAGTAACTATGGCTACACCTTC.

The chain couples TRBV4-2 to TRBJ2-6, with 15 bases that match TRBD2. This CDR3 comprises 20 residues. V lost 3 bases, J lost 0 bases, and 6 bases stayed unmatched. Germline V gene sequence: CDR1 LGHNA, CDR2 YNFKEQ. This CDR3 reads CASSHTGTSGGSSGANVLTF. The CDR3 DNA sequence: TGTGCCAGCAGCCATACCGGGACTAGCGGGGGGAGCTCTGGGGCCAACGTCCTGACTTTC.

The V and J genes are TRBV7-6 and TRBJ1-3, with 7 bases lining up with TRBD1. Germline V gene data show CDR1 as SGHVS and CDR2 as FNYEAQ. Losses at the gene ends were 5 bases for V and 8 bases for J; bases not matched to a gene: 12. The CDR3 spans 15 residues. CDR3 region: CASSLRDSGIDTIYF. In nucleotides, the CDR3 is TGTGCCAGCAGCCTACGGGACAGTGGTATAGACACCATATATTTT.

This clonotype has just a few counts. CDR3 sequence reads: CASQNTGTDTQYF. The CDR3 bases are TGTGCCAGCCAGAACACAGGCACAGATACGCAGTATTTT. The chain uses TRBV6-2 or TRBV6-3 and TRBJ2-3, with D unresolved. Germline CDR1 reads MNHEY; CDR2 reads SVGEGT. Trimming shortened V by 8 bases and J by 1 base, and 10 bases separated the two germline ends. This CDR3 has 13 amino acids.

This clonotype was detected only a few times. The chain combines TRBV24-1 with TRBJ2-5; D may be TRBD1 (6 bases). V was clipped by 8 bases and J by 5 bases, with 8 bases between them. The CDR3 spans 11 residues. Germline V CDR1 and CDR2: KGHDR, SFDVKD. The CDR3, as DNA: TGTGCCACCATGAGGGGGGAGACCCAGTACTTC. Its protein is CATMRGETQYF.

Turning to this clonotype: This could be a read error, since a much larger clone is one nucleotide away. V is TRBV7-6 and J is TRBJ2-3; 11 nucleotides line up with TRBD2. V dropped 5 bases and J dropped 4; count of bases not matched to a gene: 2. The CDR3 spans 14 residues. Germline V gives CDR1 SGHVS, CDR2 FNYEAQ. As DNA, the CDR3 is TGTGCCAGCAGCGTTAGCGGGGGGGCAGATACGCAGTATTTT. Protein: CASSVSGGADTQYF.

This clonotype was seen just once. The chain joins TRBV12-3 or TRBV12-4 to TRBJ2-5, with TRBD1 matching 7 bases. CDR3 length: 15 residues. With V trimmed by 6 bases and J by 4 bases, 11 bases remained unmatched. The CDR3 protein is CASSPPRGLSETQYF. In nucleotides, the CDR3 is TGTGCCAGCAGCCCACCCAGGGGGTTGTCAGAGACCCAGTACTTC.

This chain joins TRBV3-1 and TRBJ1-1, with 10 bases that match TRBD1. V trimming: 4 bases; J trimming: 9 bases; junction bases outside the gene matches: 8. Germline V gene sequence: CDR1 LGHDT, CDR2 YNNKEL (reference sequence). The length of the CDR3 is 14 residues. Here the CDR3 reads CASSPQMTGGKAFF. The CDR3, as DNA: TGTGCCAGCAGCCCCCAAATGACAGGGGGCAAAGCTTTCTTT.

V usage is TRBV27 and J usage is TRBJ1-2; 8 nucleotides agree with TRBD1. Germline CDR1 is MNHEY and CDR2 is SMNVEV (reference sequence). With 7 bases clipped from V and 3 bases from J, the junction kept 10 bases outside the gene matches. CDR3 length equals 15 residues. The CDR3 coding sequence is TGTGCCAGCACCTTTCTCCCACAGGGGGACTATGGCTACACCTTC. It specifies CASTFLPQGDYGYTF.

This clonotype was seen only a few times. The chain links TRBV12-3 or TRBV12-4 to TRBJ1-2; the D gene is possibly TRBD1 (6 bases). The CDR3 loop spans 14 amino acids. V lost 6 bases and J lost 4, with 15 bases in between. DNA for the CDR3: TGTGCCAGCAGCAACCCGGACAGATTCTATGGCTACACCTTC. It specifies CASSNPDRFYGYTF.

This clonotype was recorded at least ten times. The chain uses TRBV7-2 and TRBJ2-2; TRBD1 is a possible D gene (5 bases). Germline V gives CDR1 SGHTA, CDR2 FQGNSA. The CDR3 has 14 amino acids. Trimming cost V 3 bases and J 7 bases, with 12 bases left between them. The CDR3 sequence is CASSLLGADGELFF. The CDR3, as DNA: TGTGCCAGCAGCTTGTTAGGGGCTGACGGGGAGCTGTTTTTT.

This clonotype was seen ten or more times. This chain links TRBV7-9 with TRBJ2-1; 8 positions agree with TRBD2. Germline CDR1 SEHNR, CDR2 FQNEAQ (reference sequence). J lost 8 bases, V lost 0 bases, and 12 bases had no gene match. The CDR3 sequence is 17 residues long. Here the CDR3 reads CASSLALLASGRYEQFF. For the CDR3, the DNA is TGTGCCAGCAGCTTAGCCCTGCTGGCTAGCGGGCGGTATGAGCAGTTCTTC.

This clonotype occurred a few times. The chain links TRBV4-1 to TRBJ2-3; D may match TRBD1 or TRBD2 (6 bases each). This CDR3 spans 15 amino acids. The V gene's germline CDR1 is MGHRA and CDR2 YSYEKL. The V gene lost 1 base and the J gene lost 4 bases, with 12 bases spanning the gap. The CDR3 is CASSQVDYRADTQYF. DNA of the CDR3: TGCGCCAGCAGCCAAGTGGACTACAGGGCAGATACGCAGTATTTT.